These 10 T cell receptor beta chains share one sample of origin, sequenced in a study of T cells in Graves' hyperthyroidism and ophthalmopathy. TCR beta CDR3 sequences were amplified from RNA transcripts. The HTBI primer set drove a first-round RT-PCR of the TCR CDR3. TCRdb re-derived calls from the multiplex PCR reads in MiXCR, one entry per CDR3 protein. The table shows a few hundred thousand distinct CDR3 sequences, with roughly 15% occurring only once. Input material: blood. The origin of the receptors is a woman aged 40 to 50 with Graves' ophthalmopathy.

This clonotype was recorded at least ten times. This rearrangement joins TRBV19 to TRBJ1-1, with a weak D call TRBD1 (6 bases). The CDR3 loop spans 13 amino acids. From germline, CDR1 is LNHDA and CDR2 SQIVND (reference sequence). V shed 9 bases and J shed 1 base, with 12 bases lying between them. The CDR3, as DNA: TGTGCCAGCCTGGGACAATGGAACACTGAAGCTTTCTTT. It is translated as CASLGQWNTEAFF. The full variable domain, completed using reference TRBV19 and TRBJ1-1, is DGGITQSPKYLFRKEGQNVTLSCEQNLNHDAMYWYRQDPGQGLRLIYYSQIVNDFQKGDIAEGYSVSREKKESFPLTVTSAQKNPTAFYLCASLGQWNTEAFFGQGTRLTVV.

In this sample, this clonotype turned up a few times. The chain combines TRBV2 with TRBJ2-4; TRBD1 matches 9 bases. Germline V gives CDR1 SNHLY, CDR2 FYNNEI. Germline trimming cut 6 bases from V and 2 bases from J; bases unmatched to any gene: 8. The CDR3 totals 16 residues. The CDR3 loop is CASRPGTGFSKNIQYF. The CDR3 bases are TGTGCCAGCAGACCCGGGACAGGGTTTTCCAAAAACATTCAGTACTTC.

This clonotype appeared a few times. The J gene is TRBJ1-2, the V gene TRBV3-1; D is ambiguous. The ends were cut back, 2 bases at V and 7 bases at J, with 14 bases in the middle. From germline, CDR1 is LGHDT and CDR2 YNNKEL (reference sequence). The CDR3 loop spans 14 amino acids. The CDR3 bases are TGTGCCAGCAGCCAAAGGAGAGGGTGGGCTGGCTACACCTTC. Its translation is CASSQRRGWAGYTF.

The rearrangement uses TRBV4-2 and TRBJ2-3; the match to TRBD2 covers 8 bases. The ends lost 0 bases at V and 1 base at J; junction bases unmatched: 3. CDR3 length: 16 residues. Per the germline V gene, CDR1 is LGHNA and CDR2 is YNFKEQ. The CDR3 DNA sequence: TGTGCCAGCAGCCAAGAGAGCGGGAGAGGCACAGATACGCAGTATTTT. Translated: CASSQESGRGTDTQYF.

This clonotype was seen more than once but under ten times. The chain employs TRBV10-3 and TRBJ2-2, with D tentatively TRBD1 (6 bases). Per germline, CDR1 ENHRY and CDR2 SYGVKD. CDR3 length: 15 amino acids. V gave up 3 bases and J gave up 5 bases, with 13 bases separating them. The DNA for the CDR3 is TGTGCCATCAGTGAATCCAGACAGGTGACCGGGGAGCTGTTTTTT. This encodes CAISESRQVTGELFF.

This clonotype was found many times. This chain links TRBV20-1 with TRBJ2-3; weak D call: TRBD2 (7 bases). The CDR3 consists of 13 residues. Trimming took off 5 bases at V and 8 bases at J, with 17 bases between the two ends. CDR1 DFQATT and CDR2 SNEGSKA come from the germline V gene (reference sequence). This CDR3 reads CSAPERGGVTQYF. In nucleotides, the CDR3 is TGCAGTGCTCCGGAGAGGGGGGGAGTTACGCAGTATTTT.

This clonotype was recorded many times. The CDR3 here is CASSLSNRPGLAFNNEQFF. CDR3 sequence (DNA): TGTGCCAGCAGCCTAAGTAACCGACCGGGACTAGCGTTTAACAATGAGCAGTTCTTC. The chain combines TRBV6-2 or TRBV6-3 with TRBJ2-1; 10 nucleotides line up with TRBD2. This CDR3 is 19 amino acids long. From germline, CDR1 is MNHEY and CDR2 SVGEGT. V lost 6 bases to trimming and J lost 5 bases; unmatched junction nucleotides: 19.

This clonotype has a count of ten or more. The rearrangement joins TRBV12-3 or TRBV12-4 to TRBJ2-1; no clear D gene. The V end was cut by 2 bases, the J end by 8 bases, with 4 bases between. The CDR3 is 11 residues long. In nucleotides, the CDR3 is TGTGCCAGCAGTTTAATCGATGAGCAGTTCTTC. Its protein product is CASSLIDEQFF.

The rearrangement joins TRBV12-3 or TRBV12-4 to TRBJ1-4; D not resolved. The CDR3 spans 12 residues. Trimming cost V 6 bases and J 8 bases, with 10 bases left between them. CDR3 sequence reads: CASSRLGEKLFF. In nucleotides, the CDR3 is TGTGCCAGCAGCCGACTAGGGGAAAAACTGTTTTTT.

The table lists this clonotype with many counts. The rearrangement uses TRBV28 and TRBJ2-7; D not resolved. V lost 5 bases and J lost 1, with 9 bases in between. Germline V CDR1 and CDR2: MDHEN, SYDVKM. The CDR3 is made up of 13 amino acids. The CDR3 sequence is CASSQPRSYEQYF. The CDR3 DNA follows: TGTGCCAGCAGTCAACCCCGGTCCTACGAGCAGTACTTC.